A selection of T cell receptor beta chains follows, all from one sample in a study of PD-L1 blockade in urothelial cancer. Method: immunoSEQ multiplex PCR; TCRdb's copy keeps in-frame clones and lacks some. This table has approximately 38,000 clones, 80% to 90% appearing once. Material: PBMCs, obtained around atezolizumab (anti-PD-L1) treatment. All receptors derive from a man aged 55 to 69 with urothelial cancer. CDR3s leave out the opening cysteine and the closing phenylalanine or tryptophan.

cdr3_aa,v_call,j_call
ASSNFGLFHRNEQF,TRBV9,TRBJ2-1
ASSGQISNQPQH,TRBV10-2,TRBJ1-5
ASSPRGAPYNEQF,TRBV5-6,TRBJ2-1
ASSPREGNQPQH,TRBV4-1,TRBJ1-5
ASSTGTAGTEAF,TRBV4-2,TRBJ1-1
ASKTGGKDTEAF,TRBV25-1,TRBJ1-1
ASSLGEGTGYEQY,TRBV5-8,TRBJ2-7
ASSVGQGATGNTIY,TRBV6-1,TRBJ1-3
ASSFPGQGSADTQY,TRBV5-6,TRBJ2-3
ASSPPLAGGGTPQF,TRBV18,TRBJ2-1
ASSLLLSLSSYEQY,TRBV27,TRBJ2-7
ASSESFRLAGGETQY,TRBV10-2,TRBJ2-5
ASTPVGTGVLSYNEQF,TRBV7-9,TRBJ2-1
ASSPGQGVYGYT,TRBV19,TRBJ1-2
ASSEEGGANQPQH,TRBV6-1,TRBJ1-5
AISESGQTNTEAF,TRBV10-3,TRBJ1-1
ASSPGSGQMNTEAF,TRBV5-1,TRBJ1-1
ASSATGTGVDEQF,TRBV7-2,TRBJ2-1
ATSRGRGPGGDTQY,TRBV15,TRBJ2-3
ASSPPARPSGNTIY,TRBV18,TRBJ1-3
ASSSGTDQETQY,TRBV13,TRBJ2-5
ASSLAGQNTEAF,TRBV7-3,TRBJ1-1
ASSLIGGNTGELF,TRBV5-5,TRBJ2-2
ASSKTPHRGTDYGYT,TRBV28,TRBJ1-2
ASSYVGSWGGYT,TRBV5-6,TRBJ1-2
ASSFGSIPGELF,TRBV11-3,TRBJ2-2
ASRAAGGGDNEQF,TRBV2,TRBJ2-1
ASSLLAGGNNEQF,TRBV28,TRBJ2-1
AARGGGAVGELF,TRBV10-3,TRBJ2-2
AWSTRWDRDAGYT,TRBV30,TRBJ1-2
AATRRGSGGTQY,TRBV13,TRBJ2-5
ASSRGNEKLF,TRBV5-4,TRBJ1-4
ASSYGTSGFYEQY,TRBV5-6,TRBJ2-7
ASSSRGVGGYT,TRBV6-6,TRBJ1-2
ASSQPAIGQIGNTGELF,TRBV4-3,TRBJ2-2
ASSLIAGGPYEQY,TRBV14,TRBJ2-7
ASSPLHSNQPQH,TRBV18,TRBJ1-5
ASSKSRGSETQY,TRBV7-7,TRBJ2-5
ATGKNTEAF,TRBV13,TRBJ1-1
ASTTTGGINEQY,TRBV7-2,TRBJ2-7
ASSLAPDRGAY,TRBV7-6,TRBJ1-3
ASRQGAWTGELF,TRBV19,TRBJ2-2
ASSLGLAGGPRNNEQF,TRBV5-1,TRBJ2-1
ASSFNGRSYEQY,TRBV28,TRBJ2-7
ASSSSDFTSSGANVLT,TRBV5-6,TRBJ2-6
ASRSGRGGELF,TRBV6-5,TRBJ2-2
ASGPGTSGYQETQY,TRBV12-5,TRBJ2-5
ASSAGLAGASTDTQY,TRBV6-1,TRBJ2-3
ASSFRDSADTQY,TRBV5-6,TRBJ2-3
ASSPSDRGRDGYT,TRBV28,TRBJ1-2
ASSLTGTANNEQF,TRBV6-5,TRBJ2-1
ASDRGVGYT,TRBV19,TRBJ1-2
ASSSQTGVKEKLF,TRBV9,TRBJ1-4
ASSPTDRETEAF,TRBV5-1,TRBJ1-1
ASRAGVSNEQF,TRBV2,TRBJ2-1
ASSLSDTSYNSPLH,TRBV5-1,TRBJ1-6
ASSGDPGTTENFYGYT,TRBV28,TRBJ1-2
ASSLGAGLNTEAF,TRBV4-2,TRBJ1-1